Listed below are T cell receptor beta chains from one sample, sequenced in a study of patients and donors after allogeneic stem cell transplantation. TCRdb reanalysed the RT-PCR reads using MiXCR and keeps one entry per CDR3 protein. The sample lists about 74,000 distinct CDR3 sequences; about 25% were seen once. Sequencing was performed on blood, either unsorted or a sorted T cell fraction (not recorded which). Receptors were obtained from a human donor who was either an allogeneic HSCT recipient or a stem cell or donor lymphocyte infusion donor (not recorded which). It is not recorded whose cells these are; they may come from a transplant donor. Both conserved end residues are part of each CDR3. Each record gives: J gene, clone size, V gene, CDR3 length, D gene, CDR3 protein, CDR3 DNA. D genes are given only for firm matches. The size entry is marked missing in some rows and otherwise reads once, few, many or a size class.

J: TRBJ1-1; size: -; V: TRBV5-4; length: 14; D: -; CDR3: CASSPRGGYTEAFF; DNA: TGTGCCAGCAGTCCGCGGGGCGGGTACACTGAAGCTTTCTTT
J: TRBJ2-3; size: few; V: TRBV20-1; length: 15; D: -; CDR3: CSARDWGSWTDTQYF; DNA: TGCAGTGCTAGAGATTGGGGGTCATGGACAGATACGCAGTATTTT
J: TRBJ1-6; size: few; V: TRBV5-1; length: 17; D: TRBD1; CDR3: CASSLGDRASYNSPLHF; DNA: TGCGCCAGCAGCTTGGGCGACAGGGCCTCCTATAATTCACCCCTCCACTTT
J: TRBJ2-2; size: few; V: TRBV7-6; length: 14; D: -; CDR3: CASSLEQGTGELFF; DNA: TGTGCCAGCAGCTTAGAACAGGGCACCGGGGAGCTGTTTTTT
J: TRBJ1-2; size: few; V: TRBV20-1; length: 13; D: -; CDR3: CSARTGLGYGYTF; DNA: TGCAGTGCTAGAACAGGGTTGGGCTATGGCTACACCTTC
J: TRBJ2-3; size: -; V: TRBV6-6; length: 12; D: -; CDR3: CASSRTSDTQYF; DNA: TGTGCCAGCAGTCGGACTTCGGATACGCAGTATTTT
J: TRBJ2-7; size: few; V: TRBV4-1; length: 16; D: -; CDR3: CASSQGRLRGIYEQYF; DNA: TGCGCCAGCAGCCAAGGACGGCTCAGGGGAATCTACGAGCAGTACTTC
J: TRBJ2-1; size: few; V: TRBV20-1; length: 14; D: -; CDR3: CSAKGREAYNEQFF; DNA: TGCAGTGCTAAAGGCAGGGAGGCCTACAATGAGCAGTTCTTC
J: TRBJ1-1; size: once; V: TRBV9; length: 14; D: TRBD1; CDR3: CASSARQGETEAFF; DNA: TGTGCCAGCAGCGCCCGACAGGGAGAAACTGAAGCTTTCTTT
J: TRBJ2-7; size: few; V: TRBV27; length: 13; D: -; CDR3: CASSLSLFYEQYF; DNA: TGTGCCAGCAGTTTATCACTCTTCTACGAGCAGTACTTC
J: TRBJ2-7; size: -; V: TRBV7-9; length: 14; D: -; CDR3: CASSPRQRSYEQYF; DNA: TGTGCCAGCAGCCCGAGACAGCGGTCCTACGAGCAGTACTTC
J: TRBJ2-3; size: -; V: TRBV14; length: 19; D: TRBD2; CDR3: CASSNSYVLRGYTDFTQYF; DNA: TGTGCCAGCAGCAACTCGTACGTCTTGCGGGGGTATACAGATTTTACGCAGTATTTT
J: TRBJ1-5; size: few; V: TRBV4-3; length: 14; D: TRBD1; CDR3: CASSPGTVNQPQHF; DNA: TGCGCCAGCAGCCCTGGGACAGTGAATCAGCCCCAGCATTTT
J: TRBJ2-1; size: few; V: TRBV12-3/TRBV12-4; length: 14; D: -; CDR3: CASSPSRAYNEQFF; DNA: TGTGCCAGCAGCCCCTCAAGGGCCTACAATGAGCAGTTCTTC
J: TRBJ1-1; size: -; V: TRBV7-9; length: 14; D: -; CDR3: CASTPFRGNTEAFF; DNA: TGTGCCAGCACGCCTTTCAGGGGTAACACTGAAGCTTTCTTT
J: TRBJ2-2; size: few; V: TRBV28; length: 14; D: -; CDR3: CASISYANTGELFF; DNA: TGTGCCAGCATTTCTTACGCGAACACCGGGGAGCTGTTTTTT
J: TRBJ2-7; size: many; V: TRBV5-1; length: 16; D: -; CDR3: CASSLAMGRPAYEQYF; DNA: TGCGCCAGCAGCTTGGCGATGGGGAGACCAGCCTACGAGCAGTACTTC
J: TRBJ1-2; size: -; V: TRBV10-3; length: 15; D: -; CDR3: CAISLNMGISYGYTF; DNA: TGTGCCATCAGTCTGAACATGGGGATTAGCTATGGCTACACCTTC
J: TRBJ1-6; size: -; V: TRBV10-3; length: 14; D: TRBD1; CDR3: CAISVSGGDSPLHF; DNA: TGTGCCATCAGTGTTTCAGGGGGAGATTCACCCCTCCACTTT
J: TRBJ1-5; size: -; V: TRBV6-2/TRBV6-3; length: 15; D: -; CDR3: CASSYHRTDNQPQHF; DNA: TGTGCCAGCAGTTACCATCGGACAGACAATCAGCCCCAGCATTTT
J: TRBJ1-3; size: -; V: TRBV15; length: 18; D: -; CDR3: CATHSSAGYLSSGNTIYF; DNA: TGTGCCACTCACTCTTCGGCGGGTTATCTGAGCTCTGGAAACACCATATATTTT
J: TRBJ1-1; size: -; V: TRBV27; length: 12; D: -; CDR3: CASSSGATEAFF; DNA: TGTGCCAGCAGTTCGGGAGCGACTGAAGCTTTCTTT
J: TRBJ2-1; size: few; V: TRBV10-3; length: 14; D: TRBD1; CDR3: CAISEPGQGTEQFF; DNA: TGTGCCATCAGTGAGCCGGGACAGGGAACAGAGCAGTTCTTC
J: TRBJ2-1; size: few; V: TRBV7-9; length: 10; D: -; CDR3: CASSNNEQFF; DNA: TGTGCCAGCAGCAACAATGAGCAGTTCTTC
J: TRBJ1-1; size: few; V: TRBV20-1; length: 14; D: TRBD1; CDR3: CSATPGQPNTEAFF; DNA: TGCAGTGCTACTCCGGGACAGCCGAACACTGAAGCTTTCTTT
J: TRBJ1-2; size: -; V: TRBV7-6; length: 15; D: -; CDR3: CASSLEQGRNYGYTF; DNA: TGTGCCAGCAGCTTAGAGCAGGGAAGGAACTATGGCTACACCTTC
J: TRBJ1-2; size: -; V: TRBV5-4; length: 13; D: -; CDR3: CASSSDSTYGYTF; DNA: TGTGCCAGCAGCTCGGACAGTACCTATGGCTACACCTTC
J: TRBJ1-2; size: few; V: TRBV6-5; length: 13; D: -; CDR3: CASSYKNNYGYTF; DNA: TGTGCCAGCAGTTACAAGAACAACTATGGCTACACCTTC
J: TRBJ1-4; size: -; V: TRBV14; length: 15; D: TRBD1; CDR3: CASSQFSGGPEKLFF; DNA: TGTGCCAGCAGCCAATTCTCAGGGGGCCCTGAAAAACTGTTTTTT
J: TRBJ2-5; size: -; V: TRBV6-1; length: 12; D: -; CDR3: CASSGQQETQYF; DNA: TGTGCCAGCAGTGGACAGCAAGAGACCCAGTACTTC
J: TRBJ2-7; size: once; V: TRBV24-1; length: 13; D: -; CDR3: CATSDLTGPEQYF; DNA: TGTGCCACCAGTGATTTGACAGGCCCCGAGCAGTACTTC
J: TRBJ2-5; size: -; V: TRBV6-2/TRBV6-3; length: 15; D: -; CDR3: CASSRDWTNQETQYF; DNA: TGTGCCAGCAGCCGGGACTGGACTAACCAAGAGACCCAGTACTTC
J: TRBJ2-1; size: -; V: TRBV7-2; length: 15; D: TRBD1; CDR3: CASRLGPTGGNEQFF; DNA: TGTGCCAGCAGACTAGGTCCGACAGGGGGCAATGAGCAGTTCTTC
J: TRBJ2-7; size: -; V: TRBV7-9; length: 15; D: TRBD1; CDR3: CASSLEGQGPYEQYF; DNA: TGTGCCAGCAGCTTAGAAGGACAGGGCCCCTACGAGCAGTACTTC
J: TRBJ2-7; size: -; V: TRBV14; length: 14; D: -; CDR3: CASSQGAGTYEQYF; DNA: TGTGCCAGCAGCCAAGGCGCAGGGACCTACGAGCAGTACTTC
J: TRBJ2-1; size: -; V: TRBV6-5; length: 17; D: TRBD2; CDR3: CASSNRRLALGVDEQFF; DNA: TGTGCCAGCAGTAACCGCCGACTAGCTCTTGGGGTTGATGAGCAGTTCTTC
J: TRBJ2-2; size: many; V: TRBV20-1; length: 15; D: TRBD2; CDR3: CSALLAGFNTGELFF; DNA: TGCAGTGCCTTACTAGCGGGGTTTAACACCGGGGAGCTGTTTTTT
J: TRBJ1-1; size: -; V: TRBV20-1; length: 14; D: TRBD1; CDR3: CSADDTGGGTEAFF; DNA: TGCAGTGCGGATGACACAGGGGGGGGAACTGAAGCTTTCTTT
J: TRBJ2-3; size: -; V: TRBV6-5; length: 15; D: TRBD2; CDR3: CASRRTSGATDTQYF; DNA: TGTGCCAGCAGGAGGACTAGCGGGGCCACAGATACGCAGTATTTT
J: TRBJ2-3; size: -; V: TRBV5-1; length: 17; D: -; CDR3: CASSSRQGGSPGDTQYF; DNA: TGCGCCAGCAGCTCTCGACAGGGAGGATCCCCAGGAGATACGCAGTATTTT
J: TRBJ1-6; size: many; V: TRBV5-8; length: 13; D: -; CDR3: CASRVLLNSPLHF; DNA: TGTGCCAGCAGGGTCTTACTAAATTCACCCCTCCACTTT
J: TRBJ2-2; size: -; V: TRBV20-1; length: 17; D: TRBD2; CDR3: CSARDLRLAANTGELFF; DNA: TGCAGTGCTAGAGATCTCAGACTAGCGGCGAACACCGGGGAGCTGTTTTTT
J: TRBJ2-5; size: few; V: TRBV5-1; length: 13; D: TRBD1; CDR3: CASTRDREETQYF; DNA: TGCGCCAGCACCAGGGACAGGGAAGAGACCCAGTACTTC
J: TRBJ2-7; size: -; V: TRBV5-1; length: 13; D: -; CDR3: CASSLAVSYEQYF; DNA: TGCGCCAGCAGCTTGGCAGTATCCTACGAGCAGTACTTC
J: TRBJ2-3; size: -; V: TRBV4-2; length: 14; D: -; CDR3: CASSQVVPGEAQYF; DNA: TGTGCCAGCAGCCAAGTTGTCCCTGGGGAAGCGCAGTATTTT
J: TRBJ2-5; size: -; V: TRBV29-1; length: 12; D: -; CDR3: CSVVGTQETQYF; DNA: TGCAGCGTTGTTGGGACGCAAGAGACCCAGTACTTC
J: TRBJ2-3; size: -; V: TRBV4-1; length: 17; D: TRBD1; CDR3: CASSQGADRGSTDTQYF; DNA: TGCGCCAGCAGCCAGGGCGCCGACAGGGGTTCGACAGATACGCAGTATTTT
J: TRBJ1-2; size: few; V: TRBV2; length: 11; D: -; CDR3: CASDIRIGYTF; DNA: TGTGCCAGCGATATTAGGATCGGCTACACCTTC
J: TRBJ1-2; size: -; V: TRBV12-3/TRBV12-4; length: 12; D: -; CDR3: CASSSGSYGYTF; DNA: TGTGCCAGCAGTTCCGGGAGCTATGGCTACACCTTC
J: TRBJ1-1; size: -; V: TRBV7-9; length: 15; D: -; CDR3: CASATEGKRVAEAFF; DNA: TGTGCCAGCGCTACTGAGGGGAAGAGGGTTGCTGAAGCTTTCTTT